The T cell receptor (beta chain) described here comes from a study of early T cells in non-severe SARS-CoV-2 infection. V was trimmed by 5 bases and J by 6 bases, leaving 14 bases between them. The CDR3 loop spans 15 amino acids. Germline loops: CDR1 MGHRA, CDR2 YSYEKL. General observations from the study: The VDJdb matching leaned toward anti-spike CD8 responses and overlooked private and CD4 specificities.

The TCR library protocol attached unique molecular identifiers to the individual cDNA molecules. TCRdb passed the 5' RACE reads through MiXCR, listing each CDR3 protein once. The sample has tens of thousands of distinct CDR3 sequences; about 5% are singletons. In its sample, this clonotype was seen many times. What it recognizes is unknown. Sequenced sample: whole blood. The chain carries TRBV4-1 and TRBJ1-6; the D gene is possibly TRBD1 (6 bases). This clonotype originated in an adult who was a healthcare worker with PCR-confirmed SARS-CoV-2 infection or an uninfected control (not recorded which). The CDR3 reads CASSLQGNGNSPLHF. As DNA, the CDR3 is TGCGCCAGCAGCTTACAGGGCAACGGTAATTCACCCCTCCACTTT.